The 21 T cell receptor beta chains below were found in one sample sequenced in a study of cytomegalovirus exposure and HLA in healthy donors. Vbeta (60) and Jbeta (13) primers were used in the PCR. The repertoire was sequenced with immunoSEQ multiplex PCR; TCRdb's copy has only in-frame clones and lacks some. The sample lists roughly 130,000 clones; approximately 80% were seen once. Material: PBMCs. The receptors originated from a male donor in good health and CMV-seropositive.

In this sample, this clone turned up once. The chain is built from TRBV30 and TRBJ2-3, with 9 bases lining up with TRBD2. CDR3 length: 15 amino acids. Unmatched junction bases numbered 4, after V lost 3 bases and J lost 0 bases. Germline CDR1 is GTSNPN and CDR2 is SVGIG (reference sequence). The CDR3 sequence: CAWSRLAASTDTQYF. The DNA for the CDR3 is TGTGCCTGGAGCCGACTAGCGGCTAGCACAGATACGCAGTATTTT. Full variable domain (remainder filled in from reference TRBV30 and TRBJ2-3): SQTIHQWPATLVQPVGSPLSLECTVEGTSNPNLYWYRQAAGRGLQLLFYSVGIGQISSEVPQNLSASRPQDRQFILSSKKLLLSDSGFYLCAWSRLAASTDTQYFGPGTRLTVL.

The genes are TRBV6-1 and TRBJ2-2; 12 bases agree with TRBD2. The CDR3 has 16 amino acids. With 3 bases clipped from V and 5 bases from J, the junction kept 4 bases outside the gene matches. Germline V lookup: CDR1 MNHNS, CDR2 SASEGT. The CDR3 region is CASSETSGRRTGELFF. The CDR3 bases are TGTGCCAGCAGTGAGACTAGCGGGAGACGGACCGGGGAGCTGTTTTTT.

The gene calls are TRBV4-3 and TRBJ2-3; TRBD2 matches at 10 bases. Germline CDR1 is LGHNA and CDR2 is YSLEER. V lost 2 bases, J lost 3 bases, and 5 bases stayed unmatched. The CDR3 contains 16 residues. Here the CDR3 reads CASSQLAGEVTDTQYF. The DNA for the CDR3 is TGCGCCAGCAGCCAACTAGCGGGAGAAGTAACAGATACGCAGTATTTT.

The rearrangement links TRBV2 to TRBJ1-4; 7 bases fit TRBD1. Per germline, CDR1 SNHLY and CDR2 FYNNEI. The CDR3 runs 14 residues. V gave up 1 base and J gave up 8 bases; unmatched junction bases: 4. CDR3 sequence: CASSEGQGREKLFF. CDR3 nucleotides: TGTGCCAGCAGTGAAGGACAGGGACGGGAAAAACTGTTTTTT.

Remarks on this clone: Other DNA sequences from this sample encode an identical CDR3 as well. The rearrangement joins TRBV19 to TRBJ1-1; TRBD1 matches 10 bases. CDR1 and CDR2 from the germline V gene are LNHDA and SQIVND (reference sequence). J was trimmed by 4 bases and V by 4 bases; bases with no gene match: 6. The CDR3 is 15 residues long. The CDR3 bases are TGTGCCAGTAGTACGGACAGGGGGGGAGGCACTGAAGCTTTCTTT. It codes for CASSTDRGGGTEAFF. The full variable domain, completed using reference TRBV19 and TRBJ1-1, is DGGITQSPKYLFRKEGQNVTLSCEQNLNHDAMYWYRQDPGQGLRLIYYSQIVNDFQKGDIAEGYSVSREKKESFPLTVTSAQKNPTAFYLCASSTDRGGGTEAFFGQGTRLTVV.

The J gene is TRBJ2-1, the V gene TRBV11-2, with 15 nucleotides matching TRBD2. V lost 5 bases, J lost 7 bases, and 15 bases stayed unmatched. The CDR3 runs 19 residues. Germline CDR1 SGHAT, CDR2 FQNNGV. The CDR3 DNA is TGTGCCAGCAGCCCTGTCGGGGGGACTAGCGGGAGGCCTTTGAATGAGCAGTTCTTC. Its translation is CASSPVGGTSGRPLNEQFF.

This clone is a singleton in its sample. The chain joins TRBV9 to TRBJ2-3; 8 nucleotides agree with TRBD2. Per the germline V gene, CDR1 is SGDLS and CDR2 is YYNGEE. J lost 2 bases, V lost 1 base, and 9 bases had no gene match. This CDR3 spans 17 amino acids. The CDR3 region is CASSVRPAGGLTDTQYF. CDR3 nucleotide sequence: TGTGCCAGCAGCGTACGGCCCGCGGGAGGCCTCACAGATACGCAGTATTTT.

The chain is built from TRBV29-1 and TRBJ2-5, with a tentative D call TRBD1 (5 bases). V was cut by 0 bases and J by 4 bases, with 15 bases left in between. The germline V gene has CDR1 SQVTM and CDR2 ANQGSEA. This CDR3 contains 15 residues. CDR3 in DNA: TGCAGCGTTGAAGATCTTCGGCAGGGAAGAGAGACCCAGTACTTC. It translates to CSVEDLRQGRETQYF. The variable domain in full, with the rest retrieved from reference TRBV29-1 and TRBJ2-5, is SAVISQKPSRDICQRGTSLTIQCQVDSQVTMMFWYRQQPGQSLTLIATANQGSEATYESGFVIDKFPISRPNLTFSTLTVSNMSPEDSSIYLCSVEDLRQGRETQYFGPGTRLLVL.

The chain carries TRBV9 and TRBJ1-1, with D possibly being TRBD1 (6 bases). The CDR3 length is 14 residues. Trimming took off 0 bases at V and 5 bases at J, with 11 bases between the two ends. The germline V gene has CDR1 SGDLS and CDR2 YYNGEE. CDR3 sequence: CASSVGEGGTEAFF. The CDR3 coding sequence is TGTGCCAGCAGCGTAGGCGAGGGGGGGACTGAAGCTTTCTTT.

V is TRBV19 and J is TRBJ2-7; 10 bases are a match to TRBD1. CDR1 LNHDA and CDR2 SQIVND come from the germline V gene (reference sequence). With 8 bases clipped from V and 5 bases from J, the junction kept 3 bases outside the gene matches. The CDR3 extends over 12 amino acids. The CDR3 reads CASSTGGDEQYF. DNA for the CDR3: TGTGCCAGTTCGACAGGGGGCGACGAGCAGTACTTC.

V usage is TRBV6-5 and J usage is TRBJ2-1; weak D call: TRBD1 (5 bases). Germline-derived CDR1 and CDR2 are MNHEY and SVGAGI. V shed 6 bases and J shed 0 bases, with 9 bases lying between them. The CDR3 extends over 14 amino acids. The CDR3 DNA reads TGTGCCAGCAGCCCTAGGGGCTCCTACAATGAGCAGTTCTTC. Amino acid sequence: CASSPRGSYNEQFF.

The rearrangement joins TRBV7-8 to TRBJ1-5; possible D gene TRBD1, 6 bases. Germline V gene data show CDR1 as SGHVS and CDR2 as FQNEAQ. V was cut by 2 bases and J by 6 bases, with 11 bases left in between. CDR3 size: 14 residues. The CDR3 sequence is CASSLRGGLQPQHF. DNA of the CDR3: TGTGCCAGCAGCTTAAGGGGGGGGCTTCAGCCCCAGCATTTT.

The chain uses TRBV11-2 and TRBJ2-7; TRBD1 agrees at 7 bases. This CDR3 is 13 amino acids long. With V trimmed by 3 bases and J by 7 bases, 6 bases remained unmatched. The V gene's germline CDR1 is SGHAT and CDR2 FQNNGV. The CDR3: CASSLGQQGEQYF. CDR3 DNA: TGTGCCAGCAGCTTGGGACAGCAAGGGGAGCAGTACTTC.

This rearrangement joins TRBV18 to TRBJ2-7, with 9 bases lining up with TRBD2. The germline CDR1 and CDR2 sequences are KGHSH and LQKENI. V lost 2 bases, J lost 3 bases, and 5 bases stayed unmatched. The CDR3 contains 15 residues. CDR3 loop: CASSPGLASNYEQYF. The DNA for the CDR3 is TGTGCCAGCTCACCAGGACTAGCGTCGAACTACGAGCAGTACTTC.

In this sample, this clone turned up a few times. The chain joins TRBV19 to TRBJ2-3; 11 bases fit TRBD2. With V trimmed by 8 bases and J by 4 bases, 5 bases remained unmatched. This CDR3 region has 14 residues. Germline CDR1 is LNHDA and CDR2 is SQIVND (reference sequence). The CDR3 reads CASALAGGADTQYF. CDR3 coding DNA: TGTGCCAGTGCCCTAGCGGGAGGTGCAGATACGCAGTATTTT.

The chain carries TRBV4-2 and TRBJ1-2; TRBD1 agrees at 10 bases. The V gene end was trimmed by 3 bases and the J gene end by 3 bases; junction bases not matched to a gene: 10. The V gene's germline CDR1 is LGHNA and CDR2 YNFKEQ. The CDR3 loop spans 17 amino acids. The CDR3 reads CASSQEVHGTGDYGYTF. In DNA form, the CDR3 reads TGTGCCAGCAGCCAGGAGGTACACGGGACAGGGGACTATGGCTACACCTTC.

This clone was observed a handful of times. The CDR3 sequence: CASSISQGGSYEQYF. CDR3 DNA sequence: TGTGCCAGTAGTATATCCCAGGGGGGCTCCTACGAGCAGTACTTC. J is TRBJ2-7 and V is TRBV19; D perhaps matches TRBD1 (7 bases). V shed 2 bases and J shed 0 bases, with 11 bases lying between them. The V gene's germline CDR1 is LNHDA and CDR2 SQIVND (reference sequence). This CDR3 region has 15 residues.

This rearrangement joins TRBV5-6 to TRBJ1-2; no reliable D call. The CDR3 has 13 amino acids. CDR1 is SGHDT and CDR2 is YYEEEE in the germline V gene. Trimming cost V 2 bases and J 3 bases, with 8 bases left between them. The CDR3 DNA is TGTGCCAGCAGCTTCAGAGGCCACTATGGCTACACCTTC. It is translated as CASSFRGHYGYTF.

This clone was picked up one time. The CDR3 is CASSLTFPGRVYEQYF. CDR3 DNA: TGTGCCAGCAGCTTAACGTTTCCAGGGAGGGTCTACGAGCAGTACTTC. The rearrangement links TRBV7-3 to TRBJ2-7, with 7 bases matching TRBD2. CDR1 and CDR2 (germline): SGHTA, FQGTGA. The J segment lost 3 bases and the V segment lost 0 bases, leaving 8 bases of the junction unmatched. The CDR3 loop spans 16 amino acids.

This clone was detected a few times. This chain connects TRBV19 to TRBJ2-6, with TRBD1 identical over 7 bases. The ends lost 3 bases at V and 3 bases at J; junction bases unmatched: 8. From germline, CDR1 is LNHDA and CDR2 SQIVND (reference sequence). This CDR3 has 17 residues. The CDR3 bases are TGTGCCAGTAGTATTGGCAGGGGGAGACTTGGGGCCAACGTCCTGACTTTC. Protein: CASSIGRGRLGANVLTF.

The chain joins TRBV5-4 to TRBJ1-1; D may be TRBD1 (5 bases). The CDR3 loop spans 13 amino acids. Germline CDR1 and CDR2: SGHNT and YYREEE (reference sequence). Trimming removed 4 bases at V and 3 bases at J, with 10 bases between. CDR3 coding DNA: TGTGCCAGCAGCCGGGAGACAGACACTGAAGCTTTCTTT. Translated: CASSRETDTEAFF.